These 2 T cell receptor beta chains share one sample of origin, sequenced in a study of blood T cell repertoires in COVID-19. Clones were sequenced by immunoSEQ multiplex PCR, and TCRdb holds only the in-frame ones, with some missing. The table includes 490,000 or so clones, about 88% detected once. Sequencing was done on a sample of PBMCs or T cells enriched from blood (not recorded which). The receptors originated from a woman aged 55 to 70 who had recovered from COVID-19.

The chain links TRBV5-1 to TRBJ2-5; maybe TRBD2 (6 bases). In germline, CDR1 is SGHRS, CDR2 YFSETQ. This CDR3 comprises 15 residues. V gave up 0 bases and J gave up 5 bases, with 14 bases separating them. CDR3 coding DNA: TGCGCCAGCAGCTTGGTGGGGGGTAGTATCGAGACCCAGTACTTC. This encodes CASSLVGGSIETQYF.

The V gene is TRBV2, the J gene TRBJ1-5; D is possibly TRBD1 (6 bases). Per the germline V gene, CDR1 is SNHLY and CDR2 is FYNNEI. The V end lost 8 bases, the J end lost 7 bases, and 15 bases lay between the germline ends. The length of the CDR3 is 13 residues. The CDR3 protein is CASGTGMEQPQHF. In DNA form, the CDR3 reads TGTGCCAGCGGAACAGGGATGGAGCAGCCCCAGCATTTT. The full variable domain, with the rest looked up from reference TRBV2 and TRBJ1-5, is EPEVTQTPSHQVTQMGQEVILRCVPISNHLYFYWYRQILGQKVEFLVSFYNNEISEKSEIFDDQFSVERPDGSNFTLKIRSTKLEDSAMYFCASGTGMEQPQHFGDGTRLSIL.